This TCR beta chain was profiled in a study of blood T cell repertoires in COVID-19. As for the study in general: Samples came from the United States, Italy and Spain, spanning acute and convalescent COVID-19.

Turning to this clone: A read error may account for a junction end that differs from germline.

Sequenced by immunoSEQ multiplex PCR; TCRdb stores in-frame clones only, minus some. The sample records some 25,000 clones, about four fifths being singletons. Sequencing was performed on peripheral blood. This sequence originates from a human donor in a cohort sampled during active COVID-19.

The CDR3: CASSQDPRGLEHRGAVF. The CDR3 DNA is TGCGCCAGCAGCCAAGACCCCAGGGGTCTCGAACACCGGGGAGCTGTTTTT. The chain joins TRBV4-1 to TRBJ2-2, with a possible D match to TRBD1 (6 bases). The CDR3 is 17 residues long. CDR1 and CDR2 from the germline V gene are MGHRA and YSYEKL.